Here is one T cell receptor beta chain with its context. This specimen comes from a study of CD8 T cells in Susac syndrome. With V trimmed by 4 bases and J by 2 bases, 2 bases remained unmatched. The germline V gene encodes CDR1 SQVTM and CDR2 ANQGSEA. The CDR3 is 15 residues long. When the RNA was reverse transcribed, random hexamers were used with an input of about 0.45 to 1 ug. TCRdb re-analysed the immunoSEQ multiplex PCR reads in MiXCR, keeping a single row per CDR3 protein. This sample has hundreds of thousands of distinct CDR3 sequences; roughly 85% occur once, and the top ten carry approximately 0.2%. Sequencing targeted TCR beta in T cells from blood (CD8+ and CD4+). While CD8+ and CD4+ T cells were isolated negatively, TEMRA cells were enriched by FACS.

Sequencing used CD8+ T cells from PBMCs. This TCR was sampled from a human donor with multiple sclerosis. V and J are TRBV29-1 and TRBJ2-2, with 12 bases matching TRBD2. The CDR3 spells CSVVTSGSNTGELFF. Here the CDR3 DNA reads TGCAGCGTTGTGACTAGCGGGAGCAACACCGGGGAGCTGTTTTTT.